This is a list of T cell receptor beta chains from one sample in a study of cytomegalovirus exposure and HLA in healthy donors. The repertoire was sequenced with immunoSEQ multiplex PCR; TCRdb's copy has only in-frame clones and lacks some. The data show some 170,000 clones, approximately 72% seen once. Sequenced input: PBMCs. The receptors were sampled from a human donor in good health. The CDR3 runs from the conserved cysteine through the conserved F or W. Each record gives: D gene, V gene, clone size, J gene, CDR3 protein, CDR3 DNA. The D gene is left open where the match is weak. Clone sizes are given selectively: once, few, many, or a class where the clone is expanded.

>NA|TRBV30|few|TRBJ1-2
CAWSPTTDYGYTF
TGTGCCTGGAGTCCAACGACAGACTATGGCTACACCTTC
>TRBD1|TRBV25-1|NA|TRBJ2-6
CASSEGTGRLSGANVLTF
TGTGCCAGCAGTGAAGGGACAGGGAGACTCTCTGGGGCCAACGTCCTGACTTTC
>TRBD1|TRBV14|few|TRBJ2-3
CASSQNRGRITDTQYF
TGTGCCAGCAGCCAGAACAGGGGGCGTATAACAGATACGCAGTATTTT
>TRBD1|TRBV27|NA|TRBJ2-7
CASSSQQGPSYEQYF
TGTGCCAGCAGTTCACAACAGGGGCCTTCCTACGAGCAGTACTTC
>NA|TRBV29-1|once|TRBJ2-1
CSVEEWTDNEQFF
TGCAGCGTTGAAGAGTGGACAGACAATGAGCAGTTCTTC
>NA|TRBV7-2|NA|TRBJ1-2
CASSLAGGLGYGYTF
TGTGCCAGCAGCTTAGCCGGGGGGCTTGGCTATGGCTACACCTTC
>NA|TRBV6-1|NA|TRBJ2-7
CASSERGEQYF
TGTGCCAGCAGTGAACGGGGCGAGCAGTACTTC
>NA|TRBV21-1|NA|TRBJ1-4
CASSKQGGRTTNEKLFF
TGTGCCAGCAGCAAACAGGGTGGTAGAACGACTAATGAAAAACTGTTTTTT
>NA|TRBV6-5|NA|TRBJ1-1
CASSRGQSEAFF
TGTGCCAGCAGCCGCGGACAGAGTGAAGCTTTCTTT
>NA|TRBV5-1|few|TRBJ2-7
CASSLSLGQTYEQYF
TGCGCCAGCAGCCTGTCGCTGGGACAAACCTACGAGCAGTACTTC
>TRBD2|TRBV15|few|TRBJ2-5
CATSRDNGGAETQYF
TGTGCCACCAGCAGAGATAACGGGGGGGCCGAGACCCAGTACTTC
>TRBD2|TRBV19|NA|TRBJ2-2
CASSRDYFTGELFF
TGTGCCAGTAGTAGGGACTATTTCACCGGGGAGCTGTTTTTT
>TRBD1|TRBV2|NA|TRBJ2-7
CASTKRGLQGAGDEQYF
TGTGCCAGCACTAAGCGGGGACTACAGGGGGCAGGGGACGAGCAGTACTTC
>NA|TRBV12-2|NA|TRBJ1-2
CASRQYRDRPDGYTF
TGTGCAAGTCGCCAATACAGAGACAGGCCCGATGGCTACACCTTC
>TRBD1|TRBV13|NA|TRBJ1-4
CASSFRGGASSEKLFF
TGTGCCAGCAGCTTTCGAGGGGGCGCGTCGTCCGAAAAACTGTTTTTT
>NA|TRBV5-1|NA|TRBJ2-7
CASSLSANEQYF
TGCGCCAGCAGCTTGTCAGCGAACGAGCAGTACTTC
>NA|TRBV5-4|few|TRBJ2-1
CASSPAPVNEQFF
TGTGCCAGCAGCCCCGCGCCTGTCAATGAGCAGTTCTTC
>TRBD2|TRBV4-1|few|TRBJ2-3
CASSLSSGGTDTQYF
TGCGCCAGCAGCCTATCTAGCGGGGGCACAGATACGCAGTATTTT
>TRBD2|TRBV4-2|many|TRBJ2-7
CASSQETSGSYEQYF
TGTGCCAGCAGCCAAGAAACTAGCGGCTCCTACGAGCAGTACTTC
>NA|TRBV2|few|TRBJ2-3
CASKLGSDTQYF
TGTGCCAGCAAACTAGGGTCCGATACGCAGTATTTT
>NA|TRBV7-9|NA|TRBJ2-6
CASMSSSGANVLTF
TGTGCCAGCATGTCCTCCTCTGGGGCCAACGTCCTGACTTTC
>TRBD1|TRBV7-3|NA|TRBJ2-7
CASSPGQGPYEQYF
TGTGCCAGCAGCCCCGGACAGGGGCCGTACGAGCAGTACTTC
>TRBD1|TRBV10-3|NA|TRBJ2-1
CAITQPGQGYNEQFF
TGTGCCATCACCCAGCCGGGACAGGGATACAATGAGCAGTTCTTC
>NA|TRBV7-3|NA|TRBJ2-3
CASSLIVDSLQSTDTQYF
TGTGCCAGCAGCTTAATCGTGGACAGCCTACAGAGCACAGATACGCAGTATTTT
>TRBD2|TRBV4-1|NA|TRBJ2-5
CASSQPPAGTSGGPQETQYF
TGCGCCAGCAGCCAACCCCCTGCCGGGACTAGCGGGGGACCCCAAGAGACCCAGTACTTC
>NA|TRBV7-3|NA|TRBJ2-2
CASQAGNTGELFF
TGTGCCAGCCAAGCGGGGAACACCGGGGAGCTGTTTTTT
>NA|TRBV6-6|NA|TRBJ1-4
CASIQTVLDEKLFF
TGTGCCAGCATTCAGACAGTGCTGGATGAAAAACTGTTTTTT
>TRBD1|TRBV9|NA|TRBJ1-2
CASSVVDTGVDYGYTF
TGTGCCAGCAGCGTAGTGGATACAGGGGTTGACTATGGCTACACCTTC
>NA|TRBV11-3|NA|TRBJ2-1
CASSPRVSSYNEQFF
TGTGCCAGCAGCCCCCGGGTTAGCTCCTACAATGAGCAGTTCTTC
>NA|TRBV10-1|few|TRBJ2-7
CASSERVPSTGSYEQYF
TGCGCCAGCAGTGAGAGAGTTCCTTCTACAGGGAGCTACGAGCAGTACTTC
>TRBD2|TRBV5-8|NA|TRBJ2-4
CASSSAGGGILAKNIQYF
TGTGCCAGCAGCTCCGCCGGGGGGGGAATTCTAGCCAAAAACATTCAGTACTTC
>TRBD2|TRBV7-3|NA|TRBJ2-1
CASSRLAGGNNEQFF
TGTGCCAGCAGCCGACTAGCGGGGGGAAACAATGAGCAGTTCTTC
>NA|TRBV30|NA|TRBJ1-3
CAWSVLQATLRLSGNTIYF
TGTGCCTGGAGTGTACTACAGGCAACACTTCGACTCTCTGGAAACACCATATATTTT
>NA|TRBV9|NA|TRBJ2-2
CASSVDMDFTGELFF
TGTGCCAGCAGCGTAGACATGGACTTCACCGGGGAGCTGTTTTTT
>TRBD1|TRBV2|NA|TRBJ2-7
CASSSRTGVSEQYF
TGTGCCAGCAGTAGTAGGACAGGGGTGTCGGAGCAGTACTTC
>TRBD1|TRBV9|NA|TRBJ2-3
CASSGRLDRLVPDTQYF
TGTGCCAGCAGCGGGAGGTTGGACAGGTTGGTCCCAGATACGCAGTATTTT
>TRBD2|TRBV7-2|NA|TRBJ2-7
CASSLGSGGTSYEQYF
TGTGCCAGCAGCTTAGGTAGCGGGGGTACCTCCTACGAGCAGTACTTC
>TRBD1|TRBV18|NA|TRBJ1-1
CASSPGTGDTEAFF
TGTGCCAGCTCACCTGGGACAGGGGACACTGAAGCTTTCTTT
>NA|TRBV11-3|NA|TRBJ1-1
CASNPTGNLNTEAFF
TGTGCCAGTAACCCTACAGGGAATCTGAACACTGAAGCTTTCTTT
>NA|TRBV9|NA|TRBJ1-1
CASSAGGGTEAFF
TGTGCCAGCAGCGCTGGGGGGGGGACTGAAGCTTTCTTT
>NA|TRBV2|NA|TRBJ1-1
CASSEGPTRTVGTEAFF
TGTGCCAGCAGTGAGGGCCCGACCCGGACAGTAGGCACTGAAGCTTTCTTT
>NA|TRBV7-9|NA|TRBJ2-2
CSSSLAPGEITGELFF
TGTTCCAGCAGCCTAGCCCCGGGGGAGATCACCGGGGAGCTGTTTTTT
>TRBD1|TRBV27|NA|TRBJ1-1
CASSGTDPRTGEAFF
TGTGCCAGCAGCGGGACAGATCCCAGAACAGGTGAAGCTTTCTTT
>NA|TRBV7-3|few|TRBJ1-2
CASTRTLTYGYTF
TGTGCCAGCACCCGTACCCTAACCTATGGCTACACCTTC
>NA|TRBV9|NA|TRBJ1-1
CASSVGPNTEAFF
TGTGCCAGCAGTGTGGGGCCGAACACTGAAGCTTTCTTT
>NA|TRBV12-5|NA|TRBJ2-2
CASGLMRNTGELFF
TGTGCTAGTGGTTTAATGAGGAACACCGGGGAGCTGTTTTTT
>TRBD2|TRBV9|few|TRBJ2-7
CASSHGGSSSYEQYF
TGTGCCAGCAGCCACGGGGGGTCCAGCTCCTACGAGCAGTACTTC
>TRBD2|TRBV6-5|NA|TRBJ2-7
CASSYSRGVGEQYF
TGTGCCAGCAGTTACTCTCGGGGGGTTGGCGAGCAGTACTTC
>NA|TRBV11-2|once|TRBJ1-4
CASSLQGNEKLFF
TGTGCCAGCAGCTTGCAGGGTAATGAAAAACTGTTTTTT
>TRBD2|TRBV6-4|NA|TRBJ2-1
CASSVSRGGLNEQFF
TGTGCCAGCAGTGTCTCGCGGGGGGGCTTGAATGAGCAGTTCTTC
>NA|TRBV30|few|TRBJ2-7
CAWSRRGLYEQYF
TGTGCCTGGAGCAGGAGGGGGCTCTACGAGCAGTACTTC
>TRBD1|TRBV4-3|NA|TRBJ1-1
CASSRGQGSKNTEAFF
TGCGCCAGCAGCCGAGGACAGGGCTCCAAGAACACTGAAGCTTTCTTT
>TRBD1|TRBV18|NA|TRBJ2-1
CASSQPGQGDNEQFF
TGTGCCAGCTCACAACCGGGACAGGGTGACAATGAGCAGTTCTTC
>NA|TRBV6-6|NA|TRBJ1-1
CASKHGVAEAFF
TGTGCCAGCAAACACGGGGTCGCTGAAGCTTTCTTT
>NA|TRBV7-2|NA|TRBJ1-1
CASSPKGGGNTEAFF
TGTGCCAGCAGCCCCAAAGGCGGAGGGAACACTGAAGCTTTCTTT